The subject of this entry is one T cell receptor (beta chain). What it binds is not known. Clones were sequenced by immunoSEQ multiplex PCR, and TCRdb holds only the in-frame ones, with some missing. The sample lists 55,000 to 70,000 clones; about nine tenths were seen once. This CDR3 comprises 14 residues. Germline V CDR1 and CDR2: SGHVS, FQNEAQ. With 5 bases removed from V and 2 bases from J, the gap between germline ends came to 13 bases. The sample comes from a study of T cell responses to AZD1222 COVID-19 vaccine. Whole-study context: Second-dose recipients at about 4 or about 12 weeks were treated as one pooled group. Overall study results and limits: After two AZD1222 doses, spike-specific TCR breadth and depth rose versus day 0. Per reports, nearly half of all spike-specific TCRs target regions that are unmutated in variants. The repertoires were collected only after the peak T cell response.

The chain couples TRBV7-8 to TRBJ2-7; the D gene is possibly TRBD1 (5 bases). The TCR comes from an adult in good health. The sequenced sample was peripheral blood, obtained on day 0 of AZD1222 vaccination. The chain's CDR3 is CASSLVTVTYEQYF. For the CDR3, the DNA is TGTGCCAGCAGCCTAGTGACAGTTACCTACGAGCAGTACTTC.